These 25 T cell receptor beta chains came from one sample sequenced in a study of vaccination and CD4 T cells after COVID-19. TCRdb fed the PCR reads into MiXCR, producing one record per CDR3 protein. The sample yields some 20,000 distinct CDR3 sequences, around 60% seen once. Material: CD4+ T cells from blood, obtained before SARS-CoV-2 vaccination. These receptors were collected from a human donor who had recovered from COVID-19.

Written as DNA, the CDR3 is TGTGCCAGCAGTCAAGGACAGGGAGCCAACAATGAGCAGTTCTTC. Protein: CASSQGQGANNEQFF. The V and J genes are TRBV11-1 and TRBJ2-1; 8 bases agree with TRBD1. Looked up from germline, CDR1 is SGHAT and CDR2 is FQDESV (reference sequence). This CDR3 has 15 amino acids. The V gene end was trimmed by 6 bases and the J gene end by 5 bases; junction bases not matched to a gene: 9.

This chain uses TRBV20-1 with TRBJ2-7; 8 nucleotides line up with TRBD2. V lost 5 bases to trimming and J lost 4 bases; unmatched junction nucleotides: 16. The germline CDR1 and CDR2 sequences are DFQATT and SNEGSKA (reference sequence). This CDR3 has 16 amino acids. Written as DNA, the CDR3 is TGCAGTGCTCCTCTTCAGAAGCACGGGGGGGGATACGAGCAGTACTTC. This gives the protein CSAPLQKHGGGYEQYF.

V usage is TRBV28 and J usage is TRBJ2-2; D may be TRBD1 or TRBD2 (5 bases each). CDR1 is MDHEN and CDR2 is SYDVKM in the germline V gene. The V end was cut by 7 bases, the J end by 1 base, with 22 bases between. This CDR3 spans 18 amino acids. CDR3 amino acids: CASTRDGISLKNTGELFF. The CDR3, as DNA: TGTGCCAGCACCCGGGACGGAATTTCCCTGAAGAACACCGGGGAGCTGTTTTTT.

A few counts support this clonotype. This chain uses TRBV20-1 with TRBJ1-2; TRBD1 matches 7 bases. Trimming cost V 0 bases and J 0 bases; bases outside gene matches: 13. Germline V gives CDR1 DFQATT, CDR2 SNEGSKA (reference sequence). The CDR3 contains 18 residues. CDR3 coding DNA: TGCAGTGCTAGAGATTATCGGCACATGACAGGGACTAACTATGGCTACACCTTC. Translating it yields CSARDYRHMTGTNYGYTF.

This clonotype has just one count. This chain connects TRBV6-2 or TRBV6-3 to TRBJ2-1, with no clear D. With 6 bases removed from V and 3 bases from J, the gap between germline ends came to 3 bases. CDR3 length equals 11 residues. From germline, CDR1 is MNHEY and CDR2 SVGEGT. The DNA of the CDR3 is TGTGCCAGCAGGATCTACAATGAGCAGTTCTTC. Its protein is CASRIYNEQFF.

The V call is TRBV11-3, the J call TRBJ2-3, with no clear D. The germline V and J ends were trimmed by 1 base and 2 bases, with 10 bases remaining between them. The CDR3 sequence is 15 residues long. Germline CDR1 SGHNT, CDR2 YENEEA. The CDR3 bases are TGTGCCAGCAGCTTAGCCGCTTCTATCACAGATACGCAGTATTTT. This encodes CASSLAASITDTQYF.

This clonotype was found a few times. V gene TRBV28 combines with J gene TRBJ1-6; 10 nucleotides match TRBD1. Germline loops: CDR1 MDHEN, CDR2 SYDVKM. V dropped 4 bases and J dropped 8; count of bases not matched to a gene: 8. CDR3 size: 16 residues. CDR3 sequence: CASSYGTGAAHSPLHF. The CDR3 nucleotides are TGTGCCAGCAGTTATGGGACAGGGGCCGCACATTCACCCCTCCACTTT.

The chain couples TRBV20-1 to TRBJ2-2; 7 bases align to TRBD1. The CDR3 is made up of 14 amino acids. The V segment lost 5 bases and the J segment 5 bases; nucleotides outside the gene matches: 8. CDR1 is DFQATT, CDR2 SNEGSKA, per germline (reference sequence). CDR3 bases: TGCAGTGCTCGGAACGCACAGGGGACCGGGGAGCTGTTTTTT. Its protein product is CSARNAQGTGELFF.

The chain uses TRBV10-3 and TRBJ1-2; 10 bases match TRBD1. J was trimmed by 9 bases and V by 5 bases; bases with no gene match: 9. The CDR3 is 14 amino acids. Per the germline V gene, CDR1 is ENHRY and CDR2 is SYGVKD. CDR3 in DNA: TGTGCCATCAGTCCCGGGACAGGGGTTTTTAGCTACACCTTC. Translated, it gives CAISPGTGVFSYTF.

The chain uses TRBV20-1 and TRBJ2-7; 7 bases fit TRBD2. Per germline, CDR1 DFQATT and CDR2 SNEGSKA (reference sequence). The CDR3 has 14 amino acids. V lost 3 bases to trimming and J lost 0 bases; unmatched junction nucleotides: 5. This CDR3 is CSARSPSGSYEQYF. DNA of the CDR3: TGCAGTGCTAGGAGCCCTAGCGGCTCCTACGAGCAGTACTTC.

The V and J genes are TRBV20-1 and TRBJ1-5; D unresolved. CDR1 and CDR2 from the germline V gene are DFQATT and SNEGSKA (reference sequence). V shed 4 bases and J shed 3 bases, with 7 bases lying between them. The CDR3 is 12 amino acids. The CDR3 DNA reads TGCAGTGCTAACGGGAACAATCAGCCCCAGCATTTT. Translating gives CSANGNNQPQHF.

This clonotype was counted a single time. The chain joins TRBV6-1 to TRBJ2-4; D is possibly TRBD2 (6 bases). Trimming left V 4 bases short and J 0 bases short, with 13 bases between. The CDR3 runs to 16 residues. Germline CDR1 is MNHNS and CDR2 is SASEGT. Written as DNA, the CDR3 is TGTGCCAGCAGTGGTGGACTAACCCTAGCCAAAAACATTCAGTACTTC. Translating it yields CASSGGLTLAKNIQYF.

This chain joins TRBV28 and TRBJ2-7; 7 bases line up with TRBD2. V lost 6 bases to trimming and J lost 9 bases; unmatched junction nucleotides: 5. Germline CDR1 and CDR2: MDHEN and SYDVKM. CDR3 length: 11 amino acids. The CDR3 bases are TGTGCCAGCAGCCTAGCGGTACTGCAGTACTTC. The encoded protein is CASSLAVLQYF.

J is TRBJ2-2 and V is TRBV5-1, with D hard to call. Trimming removed 5 bases from V and 7 bases from J, with 9 bases in between. CDR1 and CDR2 (germline): SGHRS, YFSETQ. The CDR3 covers 12 residues. The CDR3 region has the DNA TGCGCCAGCAGGGTGAGGATCGGGGAGCTGTTTTTT. Translated, it gives CASRVRIGELFF.

This clonotype was picked up a small number of times. V is TRBV7-9 and J is TRBJ1-1, with unresolved D. Trimming removed 5 bases from V and 7 bases from J, with 8 bases in between. Germline V gives CDR1 SEHNR, CDR2 FQNEAQ (reference sequence). The CDR3 is made up of 11 amino acids. The CDR3 reads CASSLLSEAFF. In DNA form, the CDR3 reads TGTGCCAGCAGCCTTTTAAGTGAAGCTTTCTTT.

The chain joins TRBV6-1 to TRBJ1-5; D unresolved. Trimming stripped 4 bases from V and 3 bases from J, with 13 bases between. The CDR3 runs 15 residues. The germline V gene encodes CDR1 MNHNS and CDR2 SASEGT. The CDR3 spells CASSARSEYNQPQHF. In nucleotides, the CDR3 is TGTGCCAGCAGTGCCCGTTCTGAGTACAATCAGCCCCAGCATTTT.

The CDR3 loop reads CASRTMLGNTIYF. The CDR3 nucleotides are TGTGCCAGCAGGACCATGTTAGGAAACACCATATATTTT. The chain couples TRBV28 to TRBJ1-3; no reliable D call. The CDR3 totals 13 residues. The germline V and J ends were trimmed by 6 bases and 4 bases, with 10 bases remaining between them. Germline values: CDR1 MDHEN, CDR2 SYDVKM. Full variable domain (missing parts from reference TRBV28 and TRBJ1-3): DVKVTQSSRYLVKRTGEKVFLECVQDMDHENMFWYRQDPGLGLRLIYFSYDVKMKEKGDIPEGYSVSREKKERFSLILESASTNQTSMYLCASRTMLGNTIYFGEGSWLTVV.

The CDR3 DNA reads TGCAGCGTGGGAGCGGGAGGGAGCAAAGAGACCCAGTACTTC. Translating gives CSVGAGGSKETQYF. This sequence joins TRBV29-1 and TRBJ2-5; 10 bases match TRBD2. V dropped 6 bases and J dropped 3; count of bases not matched to a gene: 7. The germline V gene has CDR1 SQVTM and CDR2 ANQGSEA. This CDR3 has 14 amino acids.

J is TRBJ1-1 and V is TRBV9; D gene ambiguous. Germline V gene lookup returns CDR1 SGDLS and CDR2 YYNGEE. The CDR3 totals 14 residues. Trimming removed 0 bases at V and 4 bases at J, with 10 bases between. The CDR3 region has the DNA TGTGCCAGCAGCGTAGGAGGCGAGGGCACTGAAGCTTTCTTT. This encodes CASSVGGEGTEAFF.

This chain links TRBV10-3 with TRBJ1-1; TRBD1 might be the D (5 bases). Germline V gene data show CDR1 as ENHRY and CDR2 as SYGVKD. Trimming took off 4 bases at V and 4 bases at J, with 7 bases between the two ends. The CDR3 is 12 amino acids. The CDR3 reads CAISARATEAFF. DNA of the CDR3: TGTGCCATCAGTGCCAGGGCCACTGAAGCTTTCTTT.

The chain employs TRBV20-1 and TRBJ2-4; D unclear. Trimming took 2 bases from V and 1 from J, leaving 15 bases between them. The CDR3 runs to 16 residues. Germline assignment: CDR1 DFQATT and CDR2 SNEGSKA (reference sequence). The CDR3 sequence: CSARSSAFFAKNIQYF. The CDR3 nucleotides read TGCAGTGCTAGATCCTCCGCGTTTTTTGCCAAAAACATTCAGTACTTC.

The CDR3 here is CSANPLAVEGDTQYF. The CDR3 region has the DNA TGCAGTGCTAACCCGCTAGCGGTAGAAGGGGATACGCAGTATTTT. The chain has TRBV20-1 and TRBJ2-3, with TRBD2 matching 7 bases. This CDR3 contains 15 residues. Germline CDR1 is DFQATT and CDR2 is SNEGSKA (reference sequence). The ends lost 4 bases at V and 6 bases at J; junction bases unmatched: 13.

The chain uses TRBV30 and TRBJ2-1; D is perhaps TRBD2 (6 bases). The V and J ends lost 0 bases and 3 bases respectively, with 9 bases between them. CDR1 is GTSNPN and CDR2 is SVGIG in the germline V gene (reference sequence). This CDR3 has 14 residues. In nucleotides, the CDR3 is TGTGCCTGGAGTGTGGCTAGCGTCTACAATGAGCAGTTCTTC. This translates into CAWSVASVYNEQFF.

The genes are TRBV11-3 and TRBJ2-3; TRBD1 is a possible D gene (5 bases). This CDR3 is 16 amino acids long. Germline V gives CDR1 SGHNT, CDR2 YENEEA. Trimming took off 4 bases at V and 4 bases at J, with 18 bases between the two ends. The CDR3 spells CASSSRAREVADTQYF. The CDR3 DNA reads as TGTGCCAGCAGCTCAAGGGCCAGGGAAGTAGCAGATACGCAGTATTTT.

This clonotype was detected a few times. The J gene is TRBJ2-5, the V gene TRBV19; 8 nucleotides agree with TRBD2. The CDR3 is 17 amino acids. Germline assignment: CDR1 LNHDA and CDR2 SQIVND (reference sequence). Trimming at V came to 5 bases and at J to 5 bases, leaving 16 bases not matched to a gene. CDR3 region: CASSLKRENFIRETQYF. CDR3 DNA sequence: TGTGCCAGTAGTCTTAAGCGGGAGAACTTCATCCGGGAGACCCAGTACTTC.